The clone carrying this T cell receptor beta chain was seen a few times. These data are taken from a study of Graves' ophthalmopathy and Graves' hyperthyroidism. Amplified TCR beta CDR3 regions were obtained using RNA transcripts as template. First-round RT-PCR employed HTBI primers, with a second-round multiplex PCR after it. TCRdb redid the calling of the multiplex PCR reads with MiXCR, one entry per CDR3 protein. The sample shows 200,000 to 300,000 distinct CDR3 sequences, approximately 42% of them seen only once. Trimming removed 7 bases from V and 7 bases from J; junction bases left unmatched: 5. The CDR3 length is 13 residues. Germline V CDR1 and CDR2: SNHLY, FYNNEI.

The rearrangement links TRBV2 to TRBJ2-2; 8 bases are shared with TRBD2. The sample comprised peripheral blood. The receptor was derived from an adult man with Graves' ophthalmopathy. The CDR3 is CASIGLAGGELFF. Written as DNA, the CDR3 is TGTGCCAGCATAGGTCTAGCGGGCGGGGAGCTGTTTTTT. The full variable domain, its missing parts supplied by reference TRBV2 and TRBJ2-2, is EPEVTQTPSHQVTQMGQEVILRCVPISNHLYFYWYRQILGQKVEFLVSFYNNEISEKSEIFDDQFSVERPDGSNFTLKIRSTKLEDSAMYFCASIGLAGGELFFGEGSRLTVL.